Listed below are T cell receptor beta chains from one sample, sequenced in a study of blood T cell repertoires in COVID-19. Assay used: immunoSEQ multiplex PCR; TCRdb lists only in-frame clones, some missing. Among under 250,000 clones listed, roughly 83% were seen once. Sequencing was carried out using peripheral blood. These receptors came from a woman between 65 and 79 years old with active or convalescent COVID-19. CDR3s include the opening cysteine and the closing phenylalanine or tryptophan. A D gene is named only where the DNA matches it firmly. Some rows mark clone size as missing; the rest say once, few, many or name a class of expanded clone.

v_gene: TRBV19; d_gene: TRBD1; abundance: -; j_gene: TRBJ2-7; CDR3aa: CATRPDRDTAYEQYF; CDR3nt: TGTGCCACCCGACCGGACAGGGACACAGCCTACGAGCAGTACTTC
v_gene: TRBV5-1; d_gene: -; abundance: -; j_gene: TRBJ2-1; CDR3aa: CASSRGTAYNEQFF; CDR3nt: TGCGCCAGCAGCCGGGGGACGGCTTACAATGAGCAGTTCTTC
v_gene: TRBV3-1/TRBV3-2; d_gene: TRBD1; abundance: -; j_gene: TRBJ1-1; CDR3aa: CASSRGGGEAFF; CDR3nt: TGTGCCAGCAGCCGCGGAGGGGGCGAAGCTTTCTTT
v_gene: TRBV19; d_gene: TRBD2; abundance: -; j_gene: TRBJ2-3; CDR3aa: CASSPGLAGGIGKDTQYF; CDR3nt: TGTGCCAGTTCCCCGGGACTAGCGGGAGGGATAGGTAAAGATACGCAGTATTTT
v_gene: TRBV29-1; d_gene: -; abundance: -; j_gene: TRBJ1-2; CDR3aa: CSVPEGSDGYTF; CDR3nt: TGCAGCGTTCCTGAGGGAAGCGATGGCTACACCTTC
v_gene: TRBV11-1; d_gene: -; abundance: -; j_gene: TRBJ1-1; CDR3aa: CASSLRLGNTEAFF; CDR3nt: TGTGCCAGCAGCTTAAGGTTGGGCAACACTGAAGCTTTCTTT
v_gene: TRBV3-1/TRBV3-2; d_gene: TRBD2; abundance: once; j_gene: TRBJ2-7; CDR3aa: CASSPSGLPHEQYF; CDR3nt: TGTGCCAGCAGCCCATCGGGACTACCCCACGAGCAGTACTTC
v_gene: TRBV6-5; d_gene: -; abundance: once; j_gene: TRBJ1-1; CDR3aa: CASSPTGNTEAFF; CDR3nt: TGTGCCAGCAGCCCAACAGGGAACACTGAAGCTTTCTTT
v_gene: TRBV3-1/TRBV3-2; d_gene: TRBD2; abundance: -; j_gene: TRBJ2-1; CDR3aa: CASSQEPLAGGAAREQFF; CDR3nt: TGTGCCAGCAGCCAAGAACCGCTAGCGGGAGGGGCGGCTCGGGAGCAGTTCTTC
v_gene: TRBV19; d_gene: TRBD1; abundance: -; j_gene: TRBJ1-2; CDR3aa: CASRRGQNYGYTF; CDR3nt: TGTGCCAGTAGACGGGGACAGAACTATGGCTACACCTTC
v_gene: TRBV2; d_gene: -; abundance: once; j_gene: TRBJ1-4; CDR3aa: CASSVQGVNEKLFF; CDR3nt: TGTGCCAGCAGTGTACAGGGCGTTAATGAAAAACTGTTTTTT
v_gene: TRBV27; d_gene: -; abundance: -; j_gene: TRBJ2-1; CDR3aa: CASSSLVVGATYNEQFF; CDR3nt: TGTGCCAGCAGTTCTCTTGTTGTAGGGGCCACCTACAATGAGCAGTTCTTC
v_gene: TRBV5-5; d_gene: -; abundance: -; j_gene: TRBJ2-5; CDR3aa: CASSLWRGEETQYF; CDR3nt: TGTGCCAGCAGCTTGTGGAGGGGTGAAGAGACCCAGTACTTC
v_gene: TRBV3-1/TRBV3-2; d_gene: TRBD2; abundance: -; j_gene: TRBJ2-5; CDR3aa: CASSLSTSGRTQYF; CDR3nt: TGTGCCAGCAGCCTCTCGACTAGCGGGAGGACCCAGTACTTC
v_gene: TRBV11-2; d_gene: -; abundance: -; j_gene: TRBJ2-7; CDR3aa: CASSQGPGRDGYEQYF; CDR3nt: TGTGCCAGCAGCCAGGGCCCAGGGCGGGACGGCTACGAGCAGTACTTC
v_gene: TRBV2; d_gene: -; abundance: -; j_gene: TRBJ1-6; CDR3aa: CASRGDPQVIGSPLHF; CDR3nt: TGTGCCAGCCGGGGGGATCCACAGGTGATCGGGTCACCCCTCCACTTT
v_gene: TRBV6-5; d_gene: TRBD1; abundance: -; j_gene: TRBJ2-3; CDR3aa: CASRTGHSTDTQYF; CDR3nt: TGTGCCAGCAGGACAGGGCATAGCACAGATACGCAGTATTTT
v_gene: TRBV5-1; d_gene: -; abundance: -; j_gene: TRBJ2-2; CDR3aa: CASRELPSGELFF; CDR3nt: TGCGCCAGCAGAGAACTCCCCTCCGGGGAGCTGTTTTTT
v_gene: TRBV9; d_gene: TRBD2; abundance: -; j_gene: TRBJ2-4; CDR3aa: CASSSGEAKNIQYF; CDR3nt: TGTGCCAGCAGTAGCGGGGAGGCCAAAAACATTCAGTACTTC
v_gene: TRBV18; d_gene: TRBD2; abundance: few; j_gene: TRBJ2-1; CDR3aa: CASSLLGLADQQFF; CDR3nt: TGTGCCAGCTCACTCCTGGGACTAGCGGACCAGCAGTTCTTC
v_gene: TRBV18; d_gene: -; abundance: -; j_gene: TRBJ1-1; CDR3aa: CASSPLGGMENTEAFF; CDR3nt: TGTGCCAGCTCACCACTGGGAGGGATGGAGAACACTGAAGCTTTCTTT
v_gene: TRBV10-3; d_gene: TRBD2; abundance: -; j_gene: TRBJ2-1; CDR3aa: CATLAGGYNEQFF; CDR3nt: TGTGCCACTCTAGCGGGAGGCTACAATGAGCAGTTCTTC
v_gene: TRBV6-1; d_gene: -; abundance: -; j_gene: TRBJ1-5; CDR3aa: CASSDTYSNQPQHF; CDR3nt: TGTGCCAGCAGTGATACCTATAGCAATCAGCCCCAGCATTTT
v_gene: TRBV3-1/TRBV3-2; d_gene: TRBD2; abundance: -; j_gene: TRBJ2-3; CDR3aa: CAACLAGGERTDTQYF; CDR3nt: TGTGCCGCCTGCCTAGCGGGGGGGGAACGCACAGATACGCAGTATTTT
v_gene: TRBV6-2/TRBV6-3; d_gene: -; abundance: -; j_gene: TRBJ1-4; CDR3aa: CASSYLLTQATNEKLFF; CDR3nt: TGTGCCAGCAGTTACCTACTAACACAGGCAACTAATGAAAAACTGTTTTTT
v_gene: TRBV4-1; d_gene: TRBD2; abundance: few; j_gene: TRBJ2-7; CDR3aa: CASSRGLAGAYEQYF; CDR3nt: TGCGCCAGCAGCCGAGGACTAGCGGGGGCCTACGAGCAGTACTTC
v_gene: TRBV7-2; d_gene: TRBD1; abundance: -; j_gene: TRBJ2-5; CDR3aa: CASSGGQGAWETQYF; CDR3nt: TGTGCCAGCAGCGGGGGACAGGGGGCGTGGGAGACCCAGTACTTC
v_gene: TRBV5-1; d_gene: TRBD1; abundance: -; j_gene: TRBJ1-2; CDR3aa: CASSFSQGAGGYTF; CDR3nt: TGCGCCAGCAGCTTCTCTCAGGGGGCGGGTGGCTACACCTTC
v_gene: TRBV5-1; d_gene: -; abundance: -; j_gene: TRBJ1-1; CDR3aa: CASSRSAGQPNTEAFF; CDR3nt: TGCGCCAGCAGCAGGTCCGCGGGGCAGCCCAACACTGAAGCTTTCTTT
v_gene: TRBV6-1; d_gene: -; abundance: -; j_gene: TRBJ1-5; CDR3aa: CASSDQFNYSNQPQHF; CDR3nt: TGTGCCAGCAGTGACCAGTTTAACTATAGCAATCAGCCCCAGCATTTT
v_gene: TRBV2; d_gene: TRBD1; abundance: -; j_gene: TRBJ1-2; CDR3aa: CASTVGQGGNYGYTF; CDR3nt: TGTGCCAGCACCGTAGGACAGGGAGGGAACTATGGCTACACCTTC
v_gene: TRBV2; d_gene: -; abundance: -; j_gene: TRBJ2-3; CDR3aa: CAPPLALTPDTQYF; CDR3nt: TGTGCCCCTCCCCTAGCTCTAACACCGGATACGCAGTATTTT
v_gene: TRBV6-1; d_gene: -; abundance: once; j_gene: TRBJ2-1; CDR3aa: CASSEVWDSSYNEQFF; CDR3nt: TGTGCCAGCAGTGAAGTATGGGACTCATCCTACAATGAGCAGTTCTTC
v_gene: TRBV5-4; d_gene: TRBD1; abundance: -; j_gene: TRBJ2-5; CDR3aa: CASSVDRVETQYF; CDR3nt: TGTGCCAGCAGCGTGGACAGGGTGGAGACCCAGTACTTC
v_gene: TRBV9; d_gene: -; abundance: -; j_gene: TRBJ2-5; CDR3aa: CASSIAGWETQYF; CDR3nt: TGTGCCAGCAGCATAGCAGGGTGGGAGACCCAGTACTTC
v_gene: TRBV7-9; d_gene: TRBD1; abundance: -; j_gene: TRBJ1-2; CDR3aa: CASTIQGGNYGYTF; CDR3nt: TGTGCCAGCACCATACAGGGGGGGAACTATGGCTACACCTTC
v_gene: TRBV19; d_gene: -; abundance: -; j_gene: TRBJ1-2; CDR3aa: CASSIDLTVTNYGYTF; CDR3nt: TGTGCCAGTAGTATAGATCTGACAGTAACTAACTATGGCTACACCTTC
v_gene: TRBV5-1; d_gene: -; abundance: once; j_gene: TRBJ2-5; CDR3aa: CASSLASRGETQYF; CDR3nt: TGCGCCAGCAGCTTGGCCAGCAGGGGTGAGACCCAGTACTTC
v_gene: TRBV5-1; d_gene: TRBD2; abundance: once; j_gene: TRBJ2-5; CDR3aa: CASSLEREGETQYF; CDR3nt: TGCGCCAGCAGCTTGGAGAGGGAGGGCGAGACCCAGTACTTC
v_gene: TRBV11-3; d_gene: -; abundance: -; j_gene: TRBJ2-7; CDR3aa: CASSLGGPNEQYF; CDR3nt: TGTGCCAGCAGCTTAGGGGGCCCCAACGAGCAGTACTTC